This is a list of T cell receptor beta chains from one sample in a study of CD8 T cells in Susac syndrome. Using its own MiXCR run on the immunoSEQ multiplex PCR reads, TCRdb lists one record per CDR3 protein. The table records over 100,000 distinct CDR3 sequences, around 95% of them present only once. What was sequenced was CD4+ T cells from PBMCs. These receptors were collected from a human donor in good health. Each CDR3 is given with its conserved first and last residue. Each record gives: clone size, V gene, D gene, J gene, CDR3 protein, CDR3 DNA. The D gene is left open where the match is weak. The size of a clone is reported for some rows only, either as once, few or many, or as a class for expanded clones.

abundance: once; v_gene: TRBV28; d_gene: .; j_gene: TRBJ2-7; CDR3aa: CASSSTRKSYEQYF; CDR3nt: TGTGCCAGCAGTTCGACTAGAAAGTCCTACGAGCAGTACTTC
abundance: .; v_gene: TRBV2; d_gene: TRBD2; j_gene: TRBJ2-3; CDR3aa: CASSQRGYTDTQYF; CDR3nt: TGTGCCAGCAGCCAGCGGGGGTACACAGATACGCAGTATTTT
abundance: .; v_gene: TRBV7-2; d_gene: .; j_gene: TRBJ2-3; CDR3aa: CASSFEQGTDTQYF; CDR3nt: TGTGCCAGCAGCTTCGAGCAGGGCACAGATACGCAGTATTTT
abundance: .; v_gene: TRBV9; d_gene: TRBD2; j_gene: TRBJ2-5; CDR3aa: CASSVAPRAGGQETQYF; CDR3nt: TGTGCCAGCAGCGTAGCCCCGAGGGCGGGGGGCCAAGAGACCCAGTACTTC
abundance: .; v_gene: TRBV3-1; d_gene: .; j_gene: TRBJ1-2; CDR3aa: CASSTRGSNYGYTF; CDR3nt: TGTGCCAGCTCTACGAGGGGTTCTAACTATGGCTACACCTTC
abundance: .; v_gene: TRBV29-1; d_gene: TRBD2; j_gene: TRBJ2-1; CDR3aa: CSVAGLAGGPGWNEQFF; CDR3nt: TGCAGCGTTGCCGGACTAGCGGGAGGGCCTGGTTGGAATGAGCAGTTCTTC
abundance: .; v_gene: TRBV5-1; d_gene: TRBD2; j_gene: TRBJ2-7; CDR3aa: CASEPGTSGSSYEQYF; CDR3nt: TGCGCCAGCGAGCCCGGGACTAGCGGGAGCTCCTACGAGCAGTACTTC
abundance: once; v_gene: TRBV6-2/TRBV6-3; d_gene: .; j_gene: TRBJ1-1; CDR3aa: CASSYGPANTEAFF; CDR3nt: TGTGCCAGCAGTTACGGGCCCGCGAACACTGAAGCTTTCTTT
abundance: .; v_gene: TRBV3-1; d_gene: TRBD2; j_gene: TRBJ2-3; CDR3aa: CASSLGIAGYTDTQYF; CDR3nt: TGTGCCAGCAGCCTAGGAATAGCGGGGTACACAGATACGCAGTATTTT
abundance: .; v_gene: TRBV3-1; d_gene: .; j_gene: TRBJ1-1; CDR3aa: CASSQGTANTEAFF; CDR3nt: TGTGCCAGCAGCCAGGGGACCGCGAACACTGAAGCTTTCTTT
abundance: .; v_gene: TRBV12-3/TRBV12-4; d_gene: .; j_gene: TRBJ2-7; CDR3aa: CASSLQGSYEQYF; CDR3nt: TGTGCCAGCAGTTTACAGGGATCCTACGAGCAGTACTTC
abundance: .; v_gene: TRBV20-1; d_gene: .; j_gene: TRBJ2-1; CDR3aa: CSAPRELGAGEQFF; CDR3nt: TGCAGTGCTCCTCGGGAGTTGGGGGCCGGTGAGCAGTTCTTC
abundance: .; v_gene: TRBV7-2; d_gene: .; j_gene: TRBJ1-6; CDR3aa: CASSLNFNSPLHF; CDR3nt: TGTGCCAGCAGCTTAAATTTTAATTCACCCCTCCACTTT